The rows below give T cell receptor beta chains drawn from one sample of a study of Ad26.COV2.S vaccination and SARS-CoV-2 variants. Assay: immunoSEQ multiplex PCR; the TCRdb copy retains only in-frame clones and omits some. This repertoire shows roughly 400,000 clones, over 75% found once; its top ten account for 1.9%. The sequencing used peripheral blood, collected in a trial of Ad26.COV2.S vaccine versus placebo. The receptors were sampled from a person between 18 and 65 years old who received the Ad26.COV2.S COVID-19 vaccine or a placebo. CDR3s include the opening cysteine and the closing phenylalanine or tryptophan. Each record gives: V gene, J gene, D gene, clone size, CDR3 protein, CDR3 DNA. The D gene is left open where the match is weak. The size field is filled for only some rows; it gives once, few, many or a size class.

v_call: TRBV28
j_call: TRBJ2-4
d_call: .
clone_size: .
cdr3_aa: CANQRAGGNIQYF
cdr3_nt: TGTGCCAACCAAAGGGCAGGGGGGAACATTCAGTACTTC

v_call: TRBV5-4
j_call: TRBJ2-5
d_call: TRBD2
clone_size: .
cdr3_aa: CASTSTGSGASTQYF
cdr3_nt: TGTGCCAGCACCTCAACCGGGAGCGGGGCTTCGACCCAGTACTTC

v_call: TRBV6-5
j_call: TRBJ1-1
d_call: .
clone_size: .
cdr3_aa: CASSYRTVGFTEAFF
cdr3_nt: TGTGCCAGCAGTTACCGGACAGTAGGCTTCACTGAAGCTTTCTTT

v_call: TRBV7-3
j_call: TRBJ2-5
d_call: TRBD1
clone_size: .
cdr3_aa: CASSATGGGGETQYF
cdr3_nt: TGTGCCAGCAGCGCGACAGGGGGCGGAGGAGAGACCCAGTACTTC

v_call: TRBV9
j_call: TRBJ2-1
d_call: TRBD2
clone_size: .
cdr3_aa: CASSVNSRTSGSYEQFF
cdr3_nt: TGTGCCAGCAGCGTAAATTCTAGGACTAGCGGGAGCTATGAGCAGTTCTTC

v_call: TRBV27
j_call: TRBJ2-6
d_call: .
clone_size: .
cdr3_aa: CASRGGQRISGANVLTF
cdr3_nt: TGTGCCAGCAGAGGCGGACAGCGAATCTCTGGGGCCAACGTCCTGACTTTC

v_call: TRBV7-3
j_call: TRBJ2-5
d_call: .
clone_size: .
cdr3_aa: CASSLMGSRQETQYF
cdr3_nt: TGTGCCAGCAGCTTAATGGGTAGCAGACAAGAGACCCAGTACTTC

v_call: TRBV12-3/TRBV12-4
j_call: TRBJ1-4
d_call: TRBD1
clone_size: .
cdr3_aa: CATGQGNDEKLFF
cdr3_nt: TGTGCCACCGGACAGGGGAACGATGAAAAACTGTTTTTT

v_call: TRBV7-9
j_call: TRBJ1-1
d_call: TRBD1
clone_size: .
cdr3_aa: CASSYGTATEAFF
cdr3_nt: TGTGCCAGCAGCTACGGGACAGCCACTGAAGCTTTCTTT

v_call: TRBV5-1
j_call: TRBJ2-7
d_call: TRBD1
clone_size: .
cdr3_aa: CASSPAQTGTYEQYF
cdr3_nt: TGCGCCAGCAGCCCCGCTCAGACAGGGACCTACGAGCAGTACTTC

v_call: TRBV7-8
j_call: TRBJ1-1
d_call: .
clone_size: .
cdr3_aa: CASSPGGTEAFF
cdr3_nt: TGTGCCAGCAGCCCAGGCGGGACTGAAGCTTTCTTT

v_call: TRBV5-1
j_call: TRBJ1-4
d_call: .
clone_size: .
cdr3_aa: CASSLGLTPTLSEKLFF
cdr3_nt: TGCGCCAGCAGCTTGGGGCTTACACCAACATTGAGTGAAAAACTGTTTTTT

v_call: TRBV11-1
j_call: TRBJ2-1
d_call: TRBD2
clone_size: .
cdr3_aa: CASSSSGVAYNEQFF
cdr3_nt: TGTGCCAGCAGCTCTAGCGGGGTCGCCTACAATGAGCAGTTCTTC

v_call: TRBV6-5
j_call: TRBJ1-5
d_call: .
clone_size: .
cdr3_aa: CASSFLSNQPQHF
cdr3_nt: TGTGCCAGCAGTTTCCTTAGCAATCAGCCCCAGCATTTT

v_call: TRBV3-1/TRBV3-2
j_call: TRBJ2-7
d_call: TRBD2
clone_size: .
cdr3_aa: CASSQAGLAYEQYF
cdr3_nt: TGTGCCAGCAGCCAGGCCGGACTAGCGTACGAGCAGTACTTC

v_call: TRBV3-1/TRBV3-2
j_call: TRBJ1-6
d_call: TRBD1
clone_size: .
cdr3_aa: CASSQDQGAGSPLHF
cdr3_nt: TGTGCCAGCAGCCAAGATCAGGGGGCGGGATCACCCCTCCACTTT

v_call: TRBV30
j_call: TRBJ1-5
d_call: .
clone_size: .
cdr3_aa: CAGDRGGNQPQHF
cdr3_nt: TGTGCCGGGGATAGGGGCGGCAATCAGCCCCAGCATTTT

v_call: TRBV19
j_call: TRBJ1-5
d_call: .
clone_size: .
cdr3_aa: CASSIDHAGGNQPQHF
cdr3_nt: TGTGCCAGTAGTATAGATCACGCAGGGGGCAATCAGCCCCAGCATTTT

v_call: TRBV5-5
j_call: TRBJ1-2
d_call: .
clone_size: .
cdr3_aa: CASSSGTDFYGYTF
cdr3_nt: TGTGCCAGCAGCTCTGGGACCGACTTCTATGGCTACACCTTC

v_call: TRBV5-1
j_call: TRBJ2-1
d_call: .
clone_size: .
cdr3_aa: CASSLQGPFYNEQFF
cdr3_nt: TGCGCCAGCAGCTTGCAGGGACCCTTTTACAATGAGCAGTTCTTC

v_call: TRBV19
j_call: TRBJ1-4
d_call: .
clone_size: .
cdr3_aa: CASSPNGATNEKLFF
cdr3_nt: TGTGCCAGTAGCCCGAACGGTGCAACTAATGAAAAACTGTTTTTT

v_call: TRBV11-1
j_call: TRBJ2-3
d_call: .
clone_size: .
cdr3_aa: CASSRLLGTQYF
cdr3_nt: TGTGCCAGCAGCCGACTACTTGGTACGCAGTATTTT

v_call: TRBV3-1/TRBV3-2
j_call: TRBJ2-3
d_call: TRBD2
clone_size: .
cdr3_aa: CASSQGLAGVLDF
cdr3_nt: TGTGCCAGCAGCCAAGGGCTAGCGGGAGTTCTGGATTTT

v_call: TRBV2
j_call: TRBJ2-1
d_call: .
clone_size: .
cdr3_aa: CASSERLTNNEQFF
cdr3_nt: TGTGCCAGCAGTGAGCGTCTGACAAACAATGAGCAGTTCTTC

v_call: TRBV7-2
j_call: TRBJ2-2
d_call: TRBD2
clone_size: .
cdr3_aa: CASSLELSGWNTGELFF
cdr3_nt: TGTGCCAGCAGCTTAGAACTTAGCGGGTGGAACACCGGGGAGCTGTTTTTT

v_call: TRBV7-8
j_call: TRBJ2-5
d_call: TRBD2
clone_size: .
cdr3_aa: CASRPTRLAWQETQYF
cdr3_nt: TGTGCCAGCAGGCCCACTCGACTAGCGTGGCAAGAGACCCAGTACTTC

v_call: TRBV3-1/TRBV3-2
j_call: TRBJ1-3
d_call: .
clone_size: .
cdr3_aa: CASSPRGSSGNTIYF
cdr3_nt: TGTGCCAGCAGCCCCCGGGGGAGCTCTGGAAACACCATATATTTT

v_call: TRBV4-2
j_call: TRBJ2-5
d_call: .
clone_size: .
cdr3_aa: CASSQDPPVLADQETQYF
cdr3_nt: TGTGCCAGCAGCCAAGACCCCCCCGTATTAGCGGATCAAGAGACCCAGTACTTC

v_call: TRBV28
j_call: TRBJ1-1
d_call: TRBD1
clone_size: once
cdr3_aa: CASRLTQGAGMNTEAFF
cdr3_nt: TGTGCCAGCAGGCTAACCCAGGGGGCAGGGATGAACACTGAAGCTTTCTTT

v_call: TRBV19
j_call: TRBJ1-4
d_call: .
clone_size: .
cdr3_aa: CASSKEGTNEKLFF
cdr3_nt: TGTGCCAGTAGTAAAGAGGGAACTAATGAAAAACTGTTTTTT

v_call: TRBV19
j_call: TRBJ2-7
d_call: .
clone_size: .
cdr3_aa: CASSRSVGSYEQYF
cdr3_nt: TGTGCCAGTAGTCGGAGCGTGGGCTCCTACGAGCAGTACTTC

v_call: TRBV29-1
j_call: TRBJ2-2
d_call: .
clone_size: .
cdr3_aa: CSALGWARGELFF
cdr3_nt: TGCAGCGCCCTTGGCTGGGCGCGGGGGGAGCTGTTTTTT

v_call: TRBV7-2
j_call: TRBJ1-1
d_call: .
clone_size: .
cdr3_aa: CASSLSSGLNTEAFF
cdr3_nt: TGTGCCAGCAGCTTATCCTCGGGGCTGAACACTGAAGCTTTCTTT

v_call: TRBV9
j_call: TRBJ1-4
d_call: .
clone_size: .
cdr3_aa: CASSARGAGPNEKLFF
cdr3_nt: TGTGCCAGCAGCGCCCGAGGGGCAGGCCCTAATGAAAAACTGTTTTTT

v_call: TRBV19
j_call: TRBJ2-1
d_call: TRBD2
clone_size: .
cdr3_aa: CASQSGSSYNEQFF
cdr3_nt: TGTGCCAGTCAGAGCGGGAGCTCCTACAATGAGCAGTTCTTC

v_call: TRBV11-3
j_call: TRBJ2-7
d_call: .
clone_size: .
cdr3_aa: CASSFGVGGEQYF
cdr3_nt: TGTGCCAGCAGCTTTGGGGTTGGGGGCGAGCAGTACTTC

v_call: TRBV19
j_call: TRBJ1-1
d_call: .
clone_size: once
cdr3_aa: CASSRGPQGWDTEAFF
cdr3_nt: TGTGCCAGTAGCCGTGGGCCACAGGGCTGGGACACTGAAGCTTTCTTT

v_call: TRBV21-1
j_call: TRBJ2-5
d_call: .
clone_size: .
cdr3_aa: CASSKGEAPEWETQYF
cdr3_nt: TGTGCCAGCAGCAAAGGTGAGGCACCCGAGTGGGAGACCCAGTACTTC

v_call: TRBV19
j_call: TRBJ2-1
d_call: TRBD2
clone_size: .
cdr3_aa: CASSTDSGRIYNEQFF
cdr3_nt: TGTGCCAGTAGTACCGATAGCGGGAGGATCTACAATGAGCAGTTCTTC

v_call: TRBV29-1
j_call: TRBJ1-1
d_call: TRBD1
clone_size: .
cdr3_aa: CSAGTGRTEAFF
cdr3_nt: TGCAGCGCCGGGACAGGGAGGACTGAAGCTTTCTTT

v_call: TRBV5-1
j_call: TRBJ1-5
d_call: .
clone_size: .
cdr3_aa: CASSFQGSFSNQPQHF
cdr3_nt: TGCGCCAGCAGCTTTCAAGGCTCCTTTAGCAATCAGCCCCAGCATTTT

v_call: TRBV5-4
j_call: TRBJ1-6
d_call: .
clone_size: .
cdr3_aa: CASSLSGGFNSPLHF
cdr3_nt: TGTGCCAGCAGCTTGTCCGGGGGATTCAATTCACCCCTCCACTTT

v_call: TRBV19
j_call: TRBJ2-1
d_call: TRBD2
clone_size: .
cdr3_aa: CASSHRTSGSSSEQFF
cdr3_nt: TGTGCCAGTAGTCATCGGACTAGCGGGAGTTCCAGTGAGCAGTTCTTC

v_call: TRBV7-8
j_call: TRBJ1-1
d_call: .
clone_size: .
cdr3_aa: CASSKTGRMNTEAFF
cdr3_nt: TGTGCCAGCAGCAAAACAGGACGGATGAACACTGAAGCTTTCTTT

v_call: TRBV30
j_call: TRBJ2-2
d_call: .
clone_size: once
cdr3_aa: CAWRRGETGELFF
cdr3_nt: TGTGCCTGGAGAAGGGGGGAAACCGGGGAGCTGTTTTTT

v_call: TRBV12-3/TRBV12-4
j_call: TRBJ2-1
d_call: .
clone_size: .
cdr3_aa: CASTFWGDEQFF
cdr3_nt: TGTGCCAGCACGTTCTGGGGTGATGAGCAGTTCTTC

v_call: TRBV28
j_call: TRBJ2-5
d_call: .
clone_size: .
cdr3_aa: CASRYWQAQETQYF
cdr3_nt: TGTGCCAGCAGGTATTGGCAGGCGCAAGAGACCCAGTACTTC

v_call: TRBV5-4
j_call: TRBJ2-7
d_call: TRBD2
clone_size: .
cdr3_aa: CASSWGLAGNEQYF
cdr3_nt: TGTGCCAGCAGCTGGGGACTAGCGGGAAACGAGCAGTACTTC

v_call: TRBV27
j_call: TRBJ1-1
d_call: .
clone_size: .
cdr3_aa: CASRRPGNTEAFF
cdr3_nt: TGTGCCAGCAGGCGGCCGGGGAACACTGAAGCTTTCTTT

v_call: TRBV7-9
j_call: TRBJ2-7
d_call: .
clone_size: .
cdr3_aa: CASRPGGATYEQYF
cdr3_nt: TGTGCCAGCAGACCTGGCGGAGCAACCTACGAGCAGTACTTC

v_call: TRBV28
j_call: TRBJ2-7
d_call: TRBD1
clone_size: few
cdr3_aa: CASSLRTGGEQYF
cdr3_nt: TGTGCCAGCAGTTTACGGACAGGGGGCGAGCAGTACTTC

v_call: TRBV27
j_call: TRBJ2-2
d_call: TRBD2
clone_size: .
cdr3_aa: CASSPIIGGRKANTGELFF
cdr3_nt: TGTGCCAGCAGTCCCATCATTGGCGGGAGGAAAGCGAACACCGGGGAGCTGTTTTTT

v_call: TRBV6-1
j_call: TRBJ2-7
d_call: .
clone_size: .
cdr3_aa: CASSEARYEQYF
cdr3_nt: TGTGCCAGCAGTGAAGCGCGATACGAGCAGTACTTC

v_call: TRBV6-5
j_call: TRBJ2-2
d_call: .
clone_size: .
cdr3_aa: CASSHKDGDTGELFF
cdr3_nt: TGTGCCAGCAGTCATAAGGACGGTGACACCGGGGAGCTGTTTTTT

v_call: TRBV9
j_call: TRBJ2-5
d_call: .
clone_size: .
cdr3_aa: CASSVYAGQETQYF
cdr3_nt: TGTGCCAGCAGCGTATACGCAGGCCAAGAGACCCAGTACTTC

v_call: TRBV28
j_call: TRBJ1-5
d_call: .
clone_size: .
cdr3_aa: CASSSTGSNQHF
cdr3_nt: TGTGCCAGCAGCTCTACAGGTTCGAATCAGCATTTT